A selection of T cell receptor beta chains follows, all from one sample in a study of beta chain features in type 1 diabetes. Clones were read by immunoSEQ multiplex PCR, and TCRdb kept only the in-frame ones, dropping some. The repertoire holds some 150,000 clones, with about a tenth as singletons. Sequencing was carried out using central memory CD4+ T cells from blood. The receptors come from a woman in her thirties or forties in good health. CDR3s include the opening cysteine and the closing phenylalanine or tryptophan. The D gene is left open where the match is weak. Clone size, where shown, is once, few, many, or a class for clones that have expanded.

V,D,length,size,J,DNA,CDR3
TRBV19,TRBD2,19,NA,TRBJ2-7,TGTGCCAGTAGTCCGCGGGCGGGGGGTCCCGATGTGCCATCCTACGAGCAGTACTTC,CASSPRAGGPDVPSYEQYF
TRBV5-1,TRBD1,18,NA,TRBJ2-7,TGCGCCAGCAGCCGGACGGGTGGGGGACAGATCTCGACCTACGAGCAGTACTTC,CASSRTGGGQISTYEQYF
TRBV6-1,NA,14,NA,TRBJ1-1,TGTGCCAGCAGTGAAGCGCTTCCCAATCGGAGAGCTTTCTTT,CASSEALPNRRAFF
TRBV5-1,NA,16,few,TRBJ2-3,TGCGCCAGCAGCTTGGATCAGGTTACTAGCACAGATACGCAGTATTTT,CASSLDQVTSTDTQYF
TRBV5-6,NA,18,many,TRBJ2-6,TGTGCCAGCAGCTTGCCTACAGGCCTCAACTCTGGGGCCAACGTCCTGACTTTC,CASSLPTGLNSGANVLTF
TRBV7-2,NA,15,NA,TRBJ1-5,TGTGCCAGCAGCCTAATGGAGGGCGGCAATCAGCCCCAGCATTTT,CASSLMEGGNQPQHF
TRBV6-5,NA,13,NA,TRBJ1-4,TGTGCCAGCAGACCCGACGGAGGGAAAAAGGTGTTTTTT,CASRPDGGKKVFF
TRBV5-1,NA,15,NA,TRBJ2-3,TGCGCCAGCAGCCTGGCGACATCTAGCACAGATACGCAGTATTTT,CASSLATSSTDTQYF
TRBV11-2,TRBD2,16,NA,TRBJ2-3,TGTGCCAGCATCCTTACTACTAGCGGCAGCACAGATACGCAGTATTTT,CASILTTSGSTDTQYF
TRBV5-1,NA,16,few,TRBJ1-1,TGCGCCAGCAGCACGGATAAGGGGAATTTAATAACTGAAGCTTTCTTT,CASSTDKGNLITEAFF
TRBV19,TRBD2,13,NA,TRBJ2-4,TGTGCCAGTAGTATTGGCAGGGAGGGCATTCAGTACTTC,CASSIGREGIQYF
TRBV9,TRBD1,16,few,TRBJ1-1,TGTGCCAGCAGCGCCAGGGGGCGTGGGGGAAACACTGAAGCTTTCTTT,CASSARGRGGNTEAFF
TRBV5-1,TRBD1,15,few,TRBJ2-7,TGCGCCAGCAGCTGGACCGGGACAGGACTTTACGAGCAGTACTTC,CASSWTGTGLYEQYF
TRBV6-5,NA,15,NA,TRBJ2-5,TGTGCCAGCTGCGAGGGAGAGGCCCCCTTCTGGCCCCAGTACTTC,CASCEGEAPFWPQYF
TRBV18,TRBD1,13,many,TRBJ1-2,TGTGCCAGCTCACGATCTACAGGGGAGGGCTACACCTTC,CASSRSTGEGYTF
TRBV7-9,NA,14,NA,TRBJ2-5,TGTGCCAGCAGCTTATTAGGGACAAAAGAGACCCAGTACTTC,CASSLLGTKETQYF
TRBV2,TRBD2,14,NA,TRBJ2-5,TGTGCCAGCAGTTTCGGACTAGCGCAAGAGACCCAGTACTTC,CASSFGLAQETQYF
TRBV5-6,TRBD1,11,many,TRBJ1-2,TGTGCCAGCGACGGGACAGGTGGCTACACCTTC,CASDGTGGYTF
TRBV6-1,NA,15,few,TRBJ1-2,TGTGCCAGCAGTGAATCCTTAGGGGCGACCTATGGCTACACCTTC,CASSESLGATYGYTF
TRBV5-1,TRBD2,16,NA,TRBJ2-3,TGCGCCAGCAGCTTGGTAGCGCGGGGGGTCACAGATACGCAGTATTTT,CASSLVARGVTDTQYF
TRBV11-2,NA,13,NA,TRBJ2-1,TGTGCCAGCAGCGGATTACAGTACAATGAGCAGTTCTTC,CASSGLQYNEQFF
TRBV7-2,TRBD1,15,few,TRBJ2-7,TGTGCCAGCAGCGCAAAACAGGGGGTGCGATACGAGCAGTACTTC,CASSAKQGVRYEQYF
TRBV4-1,TRBD2,17,NA,TRBJ2-7,TGCGCCAGCAGCCAAGGGACTAGCGGGGGGATCGGCTACGAGCAGTACTTC,CASSQGTSGGIGYEQYF
TRBV2,TRBD1,14,few,TRBJ1-5,TGTGCCAGTCGCCAGGGGGCCAGCAATCAGCCCCAGCATTTT,CASRQGASNQPQHF
TRBV2,NA,15,few,TRBJ1-2,TGTGCCAGCAGGCCTTATATTGTGGGCGACTATGGCTACACCTTC,CASRPYIVGDYGYTF
TRBV2,TRBD2,13,few,TRBJ2-4,TGTGCCGGAGCCGATAGCGGGAAAGACATTCAGTACTTC,CAGADSGKDIQYF
TRBV5-4,NA,13,NA,TRBJ1-6,TGTGCCAGCAGCTTGGGGAGGGATTCACCCCTCCACTTT,CASSLGRDSPLHF
TRBV29-1,TRBD1,14,many,TRBJ1-1,TGCAGCGTGCTATTCGGGACAGTCTACACTGAAGCTTTCTTT,CSVLFGTVYTEAFF
TRBV6-1,NA,14,few,TRBJ1-2,TGTGCCAGCACCACACAGGGCCCCGTAGGTGGCTACACCTTC,CASTTQGPVGGYTF
TRBV6-5,TRBD1,15,NA,TRBJ1-5,TGTGCCAGCAGCACCATTCGACAGGGAAGACAGCCCCAGCATTTT,CASSTIRQGRQPQHF
TRBV25-1,TRBD1,15,NA,TRBJ2-7,TGTGCCAGCAGTCCGAGGACAGGGAGCGACTACGAGCAGTACTTC,CASSPRTGSDYEQYF
TRBV9,NA,14,NA,TRBJ2-2,TGTGCCAGCAGCAACACCAGGGTTACCGGGGAGCTGTTTTTT,CASSNTRVTGELFF
TRBV4-3,NA,15,few,TRBJ2-5,TGCGCCAGCAGCCAAAAACCTGGACAGTCCAAGACCCAGTACTTC,CASSQKPGQSKTQYF
TRBV6-6,NA,15,NA,TRBJ1-2,TGTGCCAGCAGTCCCCATGACAGCGTAAACTATGGCTACACCTTC,CASSPHDSVNYGYTF
TRBV19,TRBD1,15,few,TRBJ2-3,TGTGCCAGTAGTAGAGACAGGGGGTTGGGAGATACGCAGTATTTT,CASSRDRGLGDTQYF
TRBV11-2,TRBD1,14,NA,TRBJ2-7,TGTGCCAGCAGCTTAGGTGCAGGGGGTGGCGAGCAGTACTTC,CASSLGAGGGEQYF
TRBV7-2,NA,17,NA,TRBJ2-3,TGTGCCAGCAGCTTGGACGGGCCTAGGGGGTATGGTGATACGCAGTATTTT,CASSLDGPRGYGDTQYF
TRBV5-6,TRBD2,15,NA,TRBJ2-1,TGTGCCAGCAGCTTGGTTCTAGCGGGGTACAATGAGCAGTTCTTC,CASSLVLAGYNEQFF
TRBV4-3,TRBD2,18,few,TRBJ2-3,TGCGCCAGCAGCCCGGGGGGAGGGACTAGCGGGGGTGAGAATACGCAGTATTTT,CASSPGGGTSGGENTQYF
TRBV5-1,NA,11,few,TRBJ2-7,TGCGCCAGCAGGGCCTCCTACGAGCAGTACTTC,CASRASYEQYF
TRBV5-4,NA,15,NA,TRBJ2-1,TGTGCCAGCAGCGGGGGGGAGGGGGCCTACAATGAGCAGTTCTTC,CASSGGEGAYNEQFF
TRBV9,NA,15,NA,TRBJ2-5,TGTGCCAGCAGCGTAGACCCAGTGATTTTGGAGACCCAGTACTTC,CASSVDPVILETQYF
TRBV10-1,NA,12,NA,TRBJ2-4,TGCGCCAGCACAGGGGTCAAAAACATTCAGTACTTC,CASTGVKNIQYF
TRBV6-1,TRBD1,15,NA,TRBJ2-3,TGTGCCAGCAGTCGGGACAGCCGTCTCACAGATACGCAGTATTTT,CASSRDSRLTDTQYF
TRBV4-3,TRBD2,16,many,TRBJ2-1,TGCGCCAGCAGCCAAGTTAGCGGGGGGGCCGCTGATGAGCAGTTCTTC,CASSQVSGGAADEQFF
TRBV29-1,TRBD1,11,few,TRBJ1-2,TGCAGCGTCCAGGGGGTGGGGGGCTACACCTTC,CSVQGVGGYTF
TRBV18,NA,14,many,TRBJ2-1,TGTGCCAGCTCACCACCGGGGGGTTCGTGGGAGCAGTTCTTC,CASSPPGGSWEQFF
TRBV7-2,TRBD1,15,NA,TRBJ2-1,TGTGCCAGCAGCCGGACAGGGGGCCGGAACAATGAGCAGTTCTTC,CASSRTGGRNNEQFF
TRBV4-1,TRBD1,17,NA,TRBJ2-5,TGCGCCAGCAGCCAAGATTTAGGCAGGGGGCACCAAGAGACCCAGTACTTC,CASSQDLGRGHQETQYF
TRBV28,NA,15,few,TRBJ2-6,TGTGCCAGCGCACAGCAGAGCTCTGGGGCCAACGTCCTGACTTTC,CASAQQSSGANVLTF
TRBV6-5,NA,12,NA,TRBJ2-5,TGTGCCAGCTGGACACTTGGGGAGACCCAGTACTTC,CASWTLGETQYF
TRBV5-6,NA,13,NA,TRBJ2-5,TGTGCCAGCAGCTTCAGAGGCAGAGAGACCCAGTACTTC,CASSFRGRETQYF
TRBV6-5,NA,16,NA,TRBJ2-7,TGTGCCAGCAGTTCCAACCACAGGGAACGGGCCTACGAGCAGTACTTC,CASSSNHRERAYEQYF
TRBV7-8,NA,17,NA,TRBJ2-3,TGTGCCAGCAGCTTAGGCCGAAGGGGCTCGGGCACAGATACGCAGTATTTT,CASSLGRRGSGTDTQYF
TRBV7-8,TRBD2,13,few,TRBJ2-3,TGTGCCAGCAGCTTAGATCTTCCAGCGGGGGGGAATTTT,CASSLDLPAGGNF
TRBV19,NA,11,NA,TRBJ1-2,TGTGCCAGTAGCGAGAACCTCGGCTACACCTTC,CASSENLGYTF
TRBV5-1,TRBD2,15,NA,TRBJ2-3,TGCGCCAGCAGCTTGGCGGGGGGTAGGACAGATACGCAGTATTTT,CASSLAGGRTDTQYF
TRBV25-1,NA,16,few,TRBJ2-1,TGTGCCAGCAGCGTTGCCAGGACAAGCTCCTACAATGAGCAGTTCTTC,CASSVARTSSYNEQFF
TRBV5-6,TRBD1,12,NA,TRBJ1-2,TGTGCCAGCAGCGAGCGGACAGGTCTCTACACCTTC,CASSERTGLYTF
TRBV6-1,TRBD1,12,few,TRBJ2-7,TGTGCCAGCAAAGTGCAGGGGGACGAGCAGTACTTC,CASKVQGDEQYF